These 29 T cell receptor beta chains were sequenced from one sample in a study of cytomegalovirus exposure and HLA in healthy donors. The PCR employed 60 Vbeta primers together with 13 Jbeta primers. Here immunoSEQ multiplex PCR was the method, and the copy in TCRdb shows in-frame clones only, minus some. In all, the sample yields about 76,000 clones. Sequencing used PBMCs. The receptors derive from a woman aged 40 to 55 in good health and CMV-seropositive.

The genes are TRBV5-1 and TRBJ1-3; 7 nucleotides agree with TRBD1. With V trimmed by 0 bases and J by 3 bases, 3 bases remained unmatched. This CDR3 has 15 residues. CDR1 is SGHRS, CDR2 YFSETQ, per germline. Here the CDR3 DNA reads TGCGCCAGCAGCTTGGACCAGGGGGATGGAAACACCATATATTTT. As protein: CASSLDQGDGNTIYF.

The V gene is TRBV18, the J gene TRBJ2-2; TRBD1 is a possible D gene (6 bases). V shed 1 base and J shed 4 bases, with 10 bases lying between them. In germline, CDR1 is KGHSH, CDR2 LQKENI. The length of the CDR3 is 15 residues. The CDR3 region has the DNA TGTGCCAGCTCACCACGGGGGCAGGTCACCGGGGAGCTGTTTTTT. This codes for CASSPRGQVTGELFF.

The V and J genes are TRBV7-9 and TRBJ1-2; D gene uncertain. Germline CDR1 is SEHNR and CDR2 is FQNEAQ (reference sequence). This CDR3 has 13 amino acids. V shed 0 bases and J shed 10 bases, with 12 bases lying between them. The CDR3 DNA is TGTGCCAGCAGCTTAGCGGGCGCAGACTACTACACCTTC. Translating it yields CASSLAGADYYTF.

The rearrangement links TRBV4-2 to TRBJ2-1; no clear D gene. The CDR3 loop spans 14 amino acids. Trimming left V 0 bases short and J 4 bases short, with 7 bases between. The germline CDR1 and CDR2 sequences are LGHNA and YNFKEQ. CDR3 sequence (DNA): TGTGCCAGCAGCCAAGATAATATATACAATGAGCAGTTCTTC. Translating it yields CASSQDNIYNEQFF.

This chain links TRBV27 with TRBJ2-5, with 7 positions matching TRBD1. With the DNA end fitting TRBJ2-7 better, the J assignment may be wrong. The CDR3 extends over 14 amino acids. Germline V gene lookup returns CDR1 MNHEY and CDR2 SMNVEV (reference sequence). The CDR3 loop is CASSPQGSPYEQYF. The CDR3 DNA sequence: TGTGCCAGCAGTCCACAGGGGTCCCCCTACGAGCAGTACTTC.

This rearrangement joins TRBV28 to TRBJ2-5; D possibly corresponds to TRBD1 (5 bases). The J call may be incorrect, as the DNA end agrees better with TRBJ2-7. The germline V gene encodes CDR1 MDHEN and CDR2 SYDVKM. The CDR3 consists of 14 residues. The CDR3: CASTPPGARYEQYF. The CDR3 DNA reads TGTGCCAGCACCCCTCCTGGGGCGCGATACGAGCAGTACTTC.

CDR3 coding DNA: TGCGCCAGAACTGGAGGGGACAGCACTAAATTGCCGGGGGGCTACACCTTC. It specifies CARTGGDSTKLPGGYTF. The chain employs TRBV10-1 and TRBJ1-2; 7 nucleotides match TRBD1. The CDR3 runs to 17 residues. The trim removed 9 bases at V and 8 bases at J, leaving 24 bases unmatched. Germline assignment: CDR1 WNHNN and CDR2 SYGVQD (reference sequence).

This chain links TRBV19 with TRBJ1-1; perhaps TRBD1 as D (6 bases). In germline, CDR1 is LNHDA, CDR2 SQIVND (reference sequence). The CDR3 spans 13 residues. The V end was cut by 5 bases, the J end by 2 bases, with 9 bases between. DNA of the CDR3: TGTGCCAGTAGTGGACAGACTAACACTGAAGCTTTCTTT. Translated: CASSGQTNTEAFF. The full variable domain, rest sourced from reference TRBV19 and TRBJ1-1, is DGGITQSPKYLFRKEGQNVTLSCEQNLNHDAMYWYRQDPGQGLRLIYYSQIVNDFQKGDIAEGYSVSREKKESFPLTVTSAQKNPTAFYLCASSGQTNTEAFFGQGTRLTVV.

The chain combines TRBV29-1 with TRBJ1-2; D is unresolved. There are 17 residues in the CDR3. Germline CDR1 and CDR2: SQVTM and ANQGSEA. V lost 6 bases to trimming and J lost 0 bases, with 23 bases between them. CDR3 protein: CSVGVTVLRRANYGYTF. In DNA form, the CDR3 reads TGCAGCGTGGGTGTCACGGTCCTTAGGAGGGCTAACTATGGCTACACCTTC. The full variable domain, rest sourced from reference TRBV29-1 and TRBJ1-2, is SAVISQKPSRDICQRGTSLTIQCQVDSQVTMMFWYRQQPGQSLTLIATANQGSEATYESGFVIDKFPISRPNLTFSTLTVSNMSPEDSSIYLCSVGVTVLRRANYGYTFGSGTRLTVV.

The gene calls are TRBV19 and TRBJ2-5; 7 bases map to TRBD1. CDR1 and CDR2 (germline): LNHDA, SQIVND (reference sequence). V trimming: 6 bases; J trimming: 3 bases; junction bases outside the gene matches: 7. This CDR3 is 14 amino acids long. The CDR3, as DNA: TGTGCCAGTAGCGAAGCCACAGGGGAAGAGACCCAGTACTTC. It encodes CASSEATGEETQYF. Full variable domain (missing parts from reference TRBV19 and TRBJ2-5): DGGITQSPKYLFRKEGQNVTLSCEQNLNHDAMYWYRQDPGQGLRLIYYSQIVNDFQKGDIAEGYSVSREKKESFPLTVTSAQKNPTAFYLCASSEATGEETQYFGPGTRLLVL.

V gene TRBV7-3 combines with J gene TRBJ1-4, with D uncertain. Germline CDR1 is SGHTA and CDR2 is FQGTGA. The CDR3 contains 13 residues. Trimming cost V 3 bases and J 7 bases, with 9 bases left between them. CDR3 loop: CASSLGPGEKLFF. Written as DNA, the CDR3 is TGTGCCAGCAGCTTGGGTCCGGGTGAAAAACTGTTTTTT.

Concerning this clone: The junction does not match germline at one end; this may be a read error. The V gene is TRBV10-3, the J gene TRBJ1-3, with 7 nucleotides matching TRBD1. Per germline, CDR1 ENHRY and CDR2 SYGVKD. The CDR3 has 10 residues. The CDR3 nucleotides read TGTGCCTTCAAAGACAGGGAAAGGCATTTT. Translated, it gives CAFKDRERHF.

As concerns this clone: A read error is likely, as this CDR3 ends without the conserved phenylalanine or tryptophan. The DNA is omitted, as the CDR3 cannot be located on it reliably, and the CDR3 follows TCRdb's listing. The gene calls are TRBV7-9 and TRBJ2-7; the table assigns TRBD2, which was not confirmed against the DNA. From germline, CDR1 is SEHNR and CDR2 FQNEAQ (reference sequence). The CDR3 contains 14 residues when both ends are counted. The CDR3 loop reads CASSLVVRETSEVI.

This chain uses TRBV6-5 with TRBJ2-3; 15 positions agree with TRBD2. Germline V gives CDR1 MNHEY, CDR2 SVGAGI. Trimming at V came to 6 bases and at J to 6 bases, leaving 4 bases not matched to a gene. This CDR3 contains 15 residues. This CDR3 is CASRRGLAGGDTQYF. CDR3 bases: TGTGCCAGCAGGAGAGGACTAGCGGGGGGGGATACGCAGTATTTT.

CDR3 bases: TGTGCCAGTAGTACCGCCTTTCGAACTTCCATGAACACTGAAGCTTTCTTT. Translation: CASSTAFRTSMNTEAFF. The genes are TRBV19 and TRBJ1-1; D is uncertain. The CDR3 covers 17 residues. In germline, CDR1 is LNHDA, CDR2 SQIVND (reference sequence). Trimming removed 4 bases from V and 0 bases from J, with 18 bases in between.

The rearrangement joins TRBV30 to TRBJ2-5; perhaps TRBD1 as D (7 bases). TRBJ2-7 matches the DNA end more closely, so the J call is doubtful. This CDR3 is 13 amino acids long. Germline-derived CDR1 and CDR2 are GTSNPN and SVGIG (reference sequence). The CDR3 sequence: CAWSPGGKYEQYF. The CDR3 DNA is TGTGCCTGGAGTCCAGGGGGGAAATACGAGCAGTACTTC.

CDR3 coding DNA: TGTGCCAGCAGCCCGGCAGGGGTGTACACTGAAGCTTTCTTT. Translated, it gives CASSPAGVYTEAFF. The V and J genes are TRBV28 and TRBJ1-1, with D perhaps matching TRBD1 (6 bases). The CDR3 spans 14 residues. Germline V gene sequence: CDR1 MDHEN, CDR2 SYDVKM. Trimming left V 6 bases short and J 3 bases short, with 14 bases between.

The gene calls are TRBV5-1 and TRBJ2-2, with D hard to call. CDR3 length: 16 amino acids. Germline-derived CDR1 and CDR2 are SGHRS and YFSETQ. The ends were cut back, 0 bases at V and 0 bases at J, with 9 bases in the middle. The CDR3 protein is CASSLESVANTGELFF. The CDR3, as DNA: TGCGCCAGCAGCTTGGAGTCAGTCGCGAACACCGGGGAGCTGTTTTTT.

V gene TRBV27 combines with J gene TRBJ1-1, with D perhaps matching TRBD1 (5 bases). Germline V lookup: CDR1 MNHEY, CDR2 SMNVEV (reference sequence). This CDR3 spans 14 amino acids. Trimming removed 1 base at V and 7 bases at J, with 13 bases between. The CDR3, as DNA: TGTGCCAGCAGTTTATTACGGGGAGGGGATGAAGCTTTCTTT. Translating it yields CASSLLRGGDEAFF.

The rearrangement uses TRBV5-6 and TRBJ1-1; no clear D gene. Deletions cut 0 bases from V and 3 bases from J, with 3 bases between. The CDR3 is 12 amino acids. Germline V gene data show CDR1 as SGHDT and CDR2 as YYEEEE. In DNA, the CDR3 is TGTGCCAGCAGCTTGGTATACACTGAAGCTTTCTTT. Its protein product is CASSLVYTEAFF.

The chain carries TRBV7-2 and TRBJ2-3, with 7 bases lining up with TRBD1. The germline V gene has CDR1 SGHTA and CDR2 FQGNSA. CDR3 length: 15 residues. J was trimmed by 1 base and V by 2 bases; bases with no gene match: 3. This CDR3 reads CASSLSTGGTDTQYF. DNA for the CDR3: TGTGCCAGCAGCTTATCTACAGGGGGCACAGATACGCAGTATTTT.

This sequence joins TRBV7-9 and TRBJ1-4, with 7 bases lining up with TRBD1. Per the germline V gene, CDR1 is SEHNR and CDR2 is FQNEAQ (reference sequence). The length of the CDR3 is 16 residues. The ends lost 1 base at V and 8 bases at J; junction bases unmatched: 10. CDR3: CASSLVIQGENEKLFF. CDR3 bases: TGTGCCAGCAGCTTAGTCATCCAGGGGGAAAACGAAAAACTGTTTTTT.

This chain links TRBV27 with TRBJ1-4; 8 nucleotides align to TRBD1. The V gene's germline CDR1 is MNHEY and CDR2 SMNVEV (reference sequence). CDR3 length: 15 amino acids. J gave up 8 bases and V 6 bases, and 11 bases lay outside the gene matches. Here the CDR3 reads CASSLIRQGLEKLFF. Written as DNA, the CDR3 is TGTGCCAGCAGCCTTATTCGACAGGGGTTGGAAAAACTGTTTTTT.

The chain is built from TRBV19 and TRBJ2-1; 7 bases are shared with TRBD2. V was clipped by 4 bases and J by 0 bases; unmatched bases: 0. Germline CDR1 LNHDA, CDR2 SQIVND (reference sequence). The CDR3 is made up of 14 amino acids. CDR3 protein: CASSSGSSYNEQFF. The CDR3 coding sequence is TGTGCCAGTAGTAGCGGGAGCTCCTACAATGAGCAGTTCTTC.

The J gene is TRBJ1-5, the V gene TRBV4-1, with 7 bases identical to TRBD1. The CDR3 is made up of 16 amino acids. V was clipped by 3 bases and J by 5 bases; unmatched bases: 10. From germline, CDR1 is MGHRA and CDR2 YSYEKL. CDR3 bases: TGCGCCAGCAGCCATATCCACCGGGACAGATATCAGCCCCAGCATTTT. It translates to CASSHIHRDRYQPQHF.

CDR3 protein: CASRKRGFNEKLFF. CDR3 nucleotide sequence: TGTGCCAGCAGGAAACGGGGGTTTAATGAAAAACTGTTTTTT. V usage is TRBV28 and J usage is TRBJ1-4, with D perhaps matching TRBD1 (5 bases). Germline CDR1 and CDR2: MDHEN and SYDVKM. Trimming pared 6 bases from V and 4 bases from J, leaving 12 bases between. CDR3 length equals 14 residues.

CDR3 residues: CASSQEGETQYF. For the CDR3, the DNA is TGTGCCAGCAGCCAGGAAGGCGAGACCCAGTACTTC. The V and J genes are TRBV27 and TRBJ2-5; D is undetermined. Trimming shortened V by 6 bases and J by 5 bases, and 10 bases separated the two germline ends. CDR1 MNHEY and CDR2 SMNVEV come from the germline V gene (reference sequence). This CDR3 has 12 residues.

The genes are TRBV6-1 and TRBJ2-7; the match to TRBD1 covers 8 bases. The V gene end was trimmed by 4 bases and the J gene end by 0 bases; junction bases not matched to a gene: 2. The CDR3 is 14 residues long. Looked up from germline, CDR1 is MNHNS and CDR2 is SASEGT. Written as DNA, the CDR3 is TGTGCCAGCAGTGGAGGACAGGGCTCCTACGAGCAGTACTTC. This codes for CASSGGQGSYEQYF.

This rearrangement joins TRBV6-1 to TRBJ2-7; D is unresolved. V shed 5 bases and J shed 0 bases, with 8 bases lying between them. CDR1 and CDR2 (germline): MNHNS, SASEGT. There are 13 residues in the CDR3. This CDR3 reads CASSTENSYEQYF. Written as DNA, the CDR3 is TGTGCCAGCAGTACAGAGAACTCCTACGAGCAGTACTTC.